Listed here are 20 T cell receptor beta chains from one sample, sequenced in a study of blood T cell repertoires in COVID-19. The repertoire was sequenced with immunoSEQ multiplex PCR; TCRdb's copy has only in-frame clones and lacks some. This sample yields about 430,000 clones, of which 88% are seen a single time; 1.2% to 1.5% belongs to the top ten. The sequencing sample was made of PBMCs or T cells enriched from blood (not recorded which). The receptors were sampled from a young woman who had been exposed to COVID-19.

The chain links TRBV7-9 to TRBJ2-7; 9 positions match TRBD1. Germline-derived CDR1 and CDR2 are SEHNR and FQNEAQ (reference sequence). With 5 bases clipped from V and 1 base from J, the junction kept 3 bases outside the gene matches. CDR3 length: 14 amino acids. CDR3 bases: TGTGCCAGCAGCCTACAGGGGGCGTCCTACGAGCAGTACTTC. It specifies CASSLQGASYEQYF.

This rearrangement joins TRBV2 to TRBJ2-5; D perhaps matches TRBD2 (5 bases). The germline CDR1 and CDR2 sequences are SNHLY and FYNNEI. Trimming cost V 4 bases and J 9 bases, with 18 bases left between them. The CDR3 extends over 14 amino acids. CDR3 amino acids: CASSGSALAQAQYF. CDR3 sequence (DNA): TGTGCCAGCAGTGGTTCAGCCCTAGCTCAGGCCCAGTACTTC.

V and J are TRBV5-4 and TRBJ2-6; D possibly corresponds to TRBD1 (5 bases). The CDR3 has 16 amino acids. Looked up from germline, CDR1 is SGHNT and CDR2 is YYREEE (reference sequence). Trimming left V 4 bases short and J 0 bases short, with 11 bases between. The CDR3 protein is CASSLDSLSGANVLTF. CDR3 sequence (DNA): TGTGCCAGCAGCCTTGACAGCCTCTCTGGGGCCAACGTCCTGACTTTC. The full variable domain, its missing parts supplied by reference TRBV5-4 and TRBJ2-6, is ETGVTQSPTHLIKTRGQQVTLRCSSQSGHNTVSWYQQALGQGPQFIFQYYREEENGRGNFPPRFSGLQFPNYSSELNVNALELDDSALYLCASSLDSLSGANVLTFGAGSRLTVL.

The V call is TRBV20-1, the J call TRBJ1-2; maybe TRBD1 (6 bases). The CDR3 contains 11 residues. Germline values: CDR1 DFQATT, CDR2 SNEGSKA (reference sequence). V was clipped by 6 bases and J by 4 bases, with 9 bases between them. In DNA, the CDR3 is TGCAGTGCGGGACACCTCTATGGCTACACCTTC. The encoded protein is CSAGHLYGYTF.

This chain connects TRBV6-2 or TRBV6-3 to TRBJ2-1; D is possibly TRBD2 (7 bases). This CDR3 comprises 15 residues. Trimming cost V 5 bases and J 8 bases, with 19 bases left between them. The V gene's germline CDR1 is MNHEY and CDR2 SVGEGT. The CDR3 nucleotides are TGTGCCAGCAGTCAGAGGAGGGGGGGCCGGGATGAGCAGTTCTTC. This codes for CASSQRRGGRDEQFF.

The chain carries TRBV7-3 and TRBJ2-2; D possibly corresponds to TRBD2 (5 bases). The CDR3 loop spans 17 amino acids. The V and J ends lost 1 base and 7 bases respectively, with 19 bases between them. Germline V gives CDR1 SGHTA, CDR2 FQGTGA. The CDR3 here is CASSLRGAQIGVGELFF. The DNA of the CDR3 is TGTGCCAGCAGCTTAAGAGGCGCGCAGATCGGGGTCGGGGAGCTGTTTTTT.

Comment on this clone: This CDR3 is also generated by other DNA sequences in the sample. V gene TRBV18 combines with J gene TRBJ1-1; TRBD1 might be the D (5 bases). The germline gives CDR1 KGHSH, CDR2 LQKENI. V was clipped by 3 bases and J by 4 bases, with 6 bases between them. The length of the CDR3 is 12 residues. The CDR3 sequence: CASSPQGTEAFF. In DNA form, the CDR3 reads TGTGCCAGCTCACCCCAGGGCACTGAAGCTTTCTTT.

The chain employs TRBV15 and TRBJ1-2; 7 bases map to TRBD1. V lost 0 bases to trimming and J lost 4 bases; unmatched junction nucleotides: 5. The CDR3 extends over 15 amino acids. The V gene's germline CDR1 is LNHNV and CDR2 YYDKDF (reference sequence). Here the CDR3 DNA reads TGTGCCACCAGCAGAGATTTTGAGGGGGCCTATGGCTACACCTTC. Translation: CATSRDFEGAYGYTF.

This chain uses TRBV19 with TRBJ1-5; D not resolved. V was cut by 4 bases and J by 1 base, with 11 bases left in between. Per germline, CDR1 LNHDA and CDR2 SQIVND (reference sequence). CDR3 length: 15 amino acids. CDR3 coding DNA: TGTGCCAGTAGTAATGGAGCCTGGAGCAATCAGCCCCAGCATTTT. Translation gives CASSNGAWSNQPQHF.

V and J are TRBV5-1 and TRBJ2-7; 10 bases match TRBD2. With V trimmed by 0 bases and J by 7 bases, 7 bases remained unmatched. There are 15 residues in the CDR3. Germline CDR1 SGHRS, CDR2 YFSETQ. This CDR3 is CASSLAGLAGVEQYF. In DNA, the CDR3 is TGCGCCAGCAGCTTGGCTGGCCTAGCGGGGGTGGAGCAGTACTTC. The variable domain in full, with the rest retrieved from reference TRBV5-1 and TRBJ2-7, is KAGVTQTPRYLIKTRGQQVTLSCSPISGHRSVSWYQQTPGQGLQFLFEYFSETQRNKGNFPGRFSGRQFSNSRSEMNVSTLELGDSALYLCASSLAGLAGVEQYFGPGTRLTVT.

The chain is built from TRBV7-9 and TRBJ1-2; 10 positions match TRBD1. The CDR3 totals 13 residues. Per germline, CDR1 SEHNR and CDR2 FQNEAQ (reference sequence). The V and J ends lost 6 bases and 6 bases, in that order; junction bases with no gene match: 4. In nucleotides, the CDR3 is TGTGCCAGCAGGGACAGGGGGTCGGATGGCTACACCTTC. Protein sequence: CASRDRGSDGYTF.

The chain links TRBV6-6 to TRBJ2-1; D might be TRBD1 (5 bases). The CDR3 is 14 amino acids. V dropped 7 bases and J dropped 3 bases, with 13 bases sitting between them. Per germline, CDR1 MNHNY and CDR2 SVGAGI (reference sequence). CDR3 bases: TGTGCCAGCAACATGGCAGGGAACTACAATGAGCAGTTCTTC. Residues: CASNMAGNYNEQFF.

This chain uses TRBV4-3 with TRBJ2-1; D not resolved. The V gene lost 3 bases and the J gene lost 0 bases, with 18 bases spanning the gap. The germline gives CDR1 LGHNA, CDR2 YSLEER. This CDR3 spans 18 amino acids. CDR3 amino acids: CASSQAVLGYSSYNEQFF. The CDR3 DNA sequence: TGCGCCAGCAGCCAGGCCGTCCTGGGTTACAGCTCCTACAATGAGCAGTTCTTC.

CDR3 protein: CASSRTGTGPNTEAFF. DNA for the CDR3: TGCGCCAGCAGCCGAACCGGGACAGGGCCGAACACTGAAGCTTTCTTT. V usage is TRBV10-1 and J usage is TRBJ1-1; 9 nucleotides agree with TRBD1. Germline CDR1 is WNHNN and CDR2 is SYGVQD (reference sequence). The CDR3 contains 16 residues. The J segment lost 1 base and the V segment lost 6 bases, leaving 9 bases of the junction unmatched.

A word on this clone: The same CDR3 also results from other DNA sequences found in this sample. J is TRBJ1-5 and V is TRBV6-5; TRBD1 aligns across 7 bases. V was pared by 5 bases and J by 2 bases, with 3 bases of the junction left unmatched. Per germline, CDR1 MNHEY and CDR2 SVGAGI. CDR3 length: 14 amino acids. The CDR3 reads CASSPGQGNQPQHF. In DNA, the CDR3 is TGTGCCAGCAGTCCCGGACAGGGCAATCAGCCCCAGCATTTT.

The rearrangement joins TRBV7-2 to TRBJ2-7, with 12 bases aligning to TRBD2. This CDR3 comprises 15 residues. Trimming removed 5 bases from V and 3 bases from J; junction bases left unmatched: 5. Germline V gives CDR1 SGHTA, CDR2 FQGNSA. The CDR3 nucleotides read TGTGCCAGCAGCATCGCTAGCGGGAGGGACTACGAGCAGTACTTC. Protein: CASSIASGRDYEQYF.

The chain uses TRBV11-2 and TRBJ2-7, with a tentative D call TRBD2 (6 bases). CDR1 and CDR2 (germline): SGHAT, FQNNGV. V gave up 0 bases and J gave up 7 bases, with 13 bases separating them. This CDR3 comprises 14 residues. CDR3 in amino acids: CASSLETRAREQYF. Written as DNA, the CDR3 is TGTGCCAGCAGCTTAGAGACTAGGGCTCGGGAGCAGTACTTC. The full variable domain, with the rest looked up from reference TRBV11-2 and TRBJ2-7, is EAGVAQSPRYKIIEKRQSVAFWCNPISGHATLYWYQQILGQGPKLLIQFQNNGVVDDSQLPKDRFSAERLKGVDSTLKIQPAKLEDSAVYLCASSLETRAREQYFGPGTRLTVT.

The V gene is TRBV29-1, the J gene TRBJ2-2; D is possibly TRBD2 (6 bases). Germline-derived CDR1 and CDR2 are SQVTM and ANQGSEA. Trimming left V 1 base short and J 4 bases short, with 7 bases between. This CDR3 is built from 13 residues. CDR3 protein: CSVEARGTGELFF. The CDR3, as DNA: TGCAGCGTTGAAGCGCGGGGCACCGGGGAGCTGTTTTTT.

The chain has TRBV23-1 and TRBJ1-1; D gene uncertain. TRBV23-1 is an ORF, with its function uncertain. The CDR3 runs 16 residues. V lost 0 bases and J 2 bases, leaving 13 bases between the germline ends. The CDR3 bases are TGCGCCAGCAGTCAATCGGCCCCGAGGATTAACACTGAAGCTTTCTTT. It encodes CASSQSAPRINTEAFF.

This sequence joins TRBV4-3 and TRBJ2-7, with TRBD2 identical over 10 bases. The V gene's germline CDR1 is LGHNA and CDR2 YSLEER. The CDR3 spans 14 residues. Losses at the gene ends were 0 bases for V and 6 bases for J; bases not matched to a gene: 2. The CDR3 region has the DNA TGCGCCAGCAGCCAAGAAGCGGGGGGGCCCGAGCAGTACTTC. This translates into CASSQEAGGPEQYF.